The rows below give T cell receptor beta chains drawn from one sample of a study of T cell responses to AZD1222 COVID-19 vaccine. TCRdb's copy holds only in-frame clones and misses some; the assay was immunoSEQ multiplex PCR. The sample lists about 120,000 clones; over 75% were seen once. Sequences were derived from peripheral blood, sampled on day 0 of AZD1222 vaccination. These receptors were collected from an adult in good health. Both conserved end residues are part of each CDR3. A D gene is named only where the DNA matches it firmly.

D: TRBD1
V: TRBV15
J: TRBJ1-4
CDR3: CATSRAGGNEKLFF

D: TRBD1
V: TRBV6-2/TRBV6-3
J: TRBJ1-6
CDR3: CASSRQGPNSPLHF

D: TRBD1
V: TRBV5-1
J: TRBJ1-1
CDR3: CASSLQGANTEAFF

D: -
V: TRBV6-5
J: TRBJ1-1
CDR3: CASSYAKARGNTEAFF

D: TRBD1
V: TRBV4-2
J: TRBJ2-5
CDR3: CASSQEGQGYYQETQYF

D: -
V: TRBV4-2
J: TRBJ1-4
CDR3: CASSQDAEWEKLFF

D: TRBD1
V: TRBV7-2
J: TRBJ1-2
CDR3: CASSFSGTGHSF

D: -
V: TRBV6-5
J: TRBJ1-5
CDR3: CASSYEREGVPQHF

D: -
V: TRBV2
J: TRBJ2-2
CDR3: CASSPHPPGITGELFF

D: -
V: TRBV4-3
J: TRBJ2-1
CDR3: CASSRNPGRKDNEQFF

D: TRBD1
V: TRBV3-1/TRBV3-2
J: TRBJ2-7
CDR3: CASSQVGGDLYEQYF

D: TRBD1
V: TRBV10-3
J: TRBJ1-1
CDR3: CAISEGQGINTEAFF

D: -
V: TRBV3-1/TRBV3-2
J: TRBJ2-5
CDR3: CASSDPGLAGETQYF

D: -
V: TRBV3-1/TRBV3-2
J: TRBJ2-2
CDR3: CASSQGAGYVGELFF

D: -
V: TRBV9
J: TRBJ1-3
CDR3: CASSVQDGPGNTIYF

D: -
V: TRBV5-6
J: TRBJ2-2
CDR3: CASSFRFSANTGELFF

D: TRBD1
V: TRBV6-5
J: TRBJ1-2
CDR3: CASNLRGDRGHGYTF

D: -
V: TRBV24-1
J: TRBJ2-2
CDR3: CATSDWPASGTGELFF

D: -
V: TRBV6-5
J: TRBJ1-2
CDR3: CASSYSQGRGNYGYTF

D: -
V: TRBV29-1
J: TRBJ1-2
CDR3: CSVAGPLYGYTF

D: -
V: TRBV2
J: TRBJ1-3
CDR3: CASSEGRGNSGNTIYF

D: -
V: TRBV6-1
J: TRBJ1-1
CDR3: CASSEVGGRSTEAFF

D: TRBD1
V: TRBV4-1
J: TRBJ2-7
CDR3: CASSQEKGTGSSYEQYF

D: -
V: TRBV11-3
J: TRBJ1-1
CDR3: CASSFGSNTEAFF

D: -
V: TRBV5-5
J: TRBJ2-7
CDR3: CASSLGSGTPSYEQYF

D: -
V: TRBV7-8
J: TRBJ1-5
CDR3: CASSFGGSGQPQHF

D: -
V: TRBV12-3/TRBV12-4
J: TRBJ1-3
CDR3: CASSLSAGNTIYF

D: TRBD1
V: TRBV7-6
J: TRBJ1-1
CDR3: CASSLQGLGQIMNTEAFF

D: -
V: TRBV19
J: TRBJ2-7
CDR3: CASSIPGGGYEQYF

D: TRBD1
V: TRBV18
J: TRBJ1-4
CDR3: CASSLGTGSSEKLFF

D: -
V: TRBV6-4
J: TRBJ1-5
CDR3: CASSGSNQPQHF

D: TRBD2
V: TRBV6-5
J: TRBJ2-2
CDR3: CASARGEAGELFF

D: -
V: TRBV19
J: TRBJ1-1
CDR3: CASVLGSTEAFF

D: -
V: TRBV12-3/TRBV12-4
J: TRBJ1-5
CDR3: CASSVWGQPQHF

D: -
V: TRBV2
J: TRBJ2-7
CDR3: CASSGRSRSSYEQYF

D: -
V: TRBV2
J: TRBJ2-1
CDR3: CASSLIGVYNEQFF

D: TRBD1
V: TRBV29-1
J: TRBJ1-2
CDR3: CSVEGQDRAPNYGYTF

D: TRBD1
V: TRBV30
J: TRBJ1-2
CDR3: CAWSGSRRGPILTRANYGYTF

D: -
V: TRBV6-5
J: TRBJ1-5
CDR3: CASRERSLNQPQHF

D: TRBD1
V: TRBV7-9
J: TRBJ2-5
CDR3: CASSLVGTGETETQYF

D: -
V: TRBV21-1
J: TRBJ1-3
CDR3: CASRTDREISGNTIYF

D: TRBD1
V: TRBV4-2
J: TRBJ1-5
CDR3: CASSQEDRGYNQPQHF

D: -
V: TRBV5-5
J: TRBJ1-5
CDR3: CASSLGAGNQPQHF

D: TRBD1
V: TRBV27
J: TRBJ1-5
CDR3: CASSLEGQGANQPQHF

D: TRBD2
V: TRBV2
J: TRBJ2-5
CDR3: CASILGTGGTQYF

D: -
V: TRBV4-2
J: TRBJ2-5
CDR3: CASSLSRTTQETQYF

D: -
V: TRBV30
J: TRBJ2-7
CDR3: CAWSQRSSYEQYF

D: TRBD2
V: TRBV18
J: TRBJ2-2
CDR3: CASSLTAGDTGELFF

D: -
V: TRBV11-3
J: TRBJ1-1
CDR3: CASSLDSGQNTEAFF

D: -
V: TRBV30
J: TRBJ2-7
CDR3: CAWSEGRTYEQYF

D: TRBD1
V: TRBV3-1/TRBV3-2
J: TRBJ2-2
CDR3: CASSPGQGYTGELFF

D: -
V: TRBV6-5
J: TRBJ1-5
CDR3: CASRQSPAGNQPQHF

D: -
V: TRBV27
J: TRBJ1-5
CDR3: CASSKGGGSNQPQHF

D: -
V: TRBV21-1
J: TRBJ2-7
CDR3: CASSKDRLLHEQYF

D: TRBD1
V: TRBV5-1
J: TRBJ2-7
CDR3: CASSNRQGRDEQYF

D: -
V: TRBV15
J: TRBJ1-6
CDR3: CATSSSPGGNSPLHF

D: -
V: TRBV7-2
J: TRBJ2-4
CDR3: CASKPAGDIQYF

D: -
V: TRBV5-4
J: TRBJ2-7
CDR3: CASSSQGITYEQYF

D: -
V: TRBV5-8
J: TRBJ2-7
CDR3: CASSGGSSYEQYF